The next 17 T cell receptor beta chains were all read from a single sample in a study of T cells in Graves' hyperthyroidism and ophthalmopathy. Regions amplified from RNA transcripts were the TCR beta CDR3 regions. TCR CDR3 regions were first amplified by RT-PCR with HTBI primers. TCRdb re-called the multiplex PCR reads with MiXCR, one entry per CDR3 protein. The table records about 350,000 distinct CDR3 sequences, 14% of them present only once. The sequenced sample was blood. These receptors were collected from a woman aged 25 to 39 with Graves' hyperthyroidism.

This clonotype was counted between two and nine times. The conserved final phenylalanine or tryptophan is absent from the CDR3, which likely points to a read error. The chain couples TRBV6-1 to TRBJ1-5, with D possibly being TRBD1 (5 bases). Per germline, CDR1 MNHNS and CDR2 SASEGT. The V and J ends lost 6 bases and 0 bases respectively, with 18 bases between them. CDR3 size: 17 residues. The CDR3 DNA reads TGTGCCAGCAGACCCGGGACCGGCGAATTTAGCAATCAGCCCCAGCATTCT. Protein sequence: CASRPGTGEFSNQPQHS.

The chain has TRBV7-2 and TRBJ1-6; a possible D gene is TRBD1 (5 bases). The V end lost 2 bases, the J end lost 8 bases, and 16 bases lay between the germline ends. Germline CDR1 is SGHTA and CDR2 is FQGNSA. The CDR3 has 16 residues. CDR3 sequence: CASSLYAGGDHSPLHF. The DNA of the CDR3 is TGTGCCAGCAGCTTATACGCTGGGGGGGATCATTCACCCCTCCACTTT.

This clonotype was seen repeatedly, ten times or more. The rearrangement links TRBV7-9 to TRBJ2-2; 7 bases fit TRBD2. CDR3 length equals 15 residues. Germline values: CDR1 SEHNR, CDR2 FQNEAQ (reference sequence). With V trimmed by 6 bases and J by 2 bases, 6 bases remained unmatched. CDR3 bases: TGTGCCAGCAGGGACCCGGGACTAAACACCGGGGAGCTGTTTTTT. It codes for CASRDPGLNTGELFF.

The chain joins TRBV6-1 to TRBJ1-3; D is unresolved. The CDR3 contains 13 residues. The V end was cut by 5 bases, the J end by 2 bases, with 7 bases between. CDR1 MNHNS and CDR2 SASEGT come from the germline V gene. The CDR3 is CASSTDTGNTIYF. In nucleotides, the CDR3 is TGTGCCAGCAGTACCGACACTGGAAACACCATATATTTT.

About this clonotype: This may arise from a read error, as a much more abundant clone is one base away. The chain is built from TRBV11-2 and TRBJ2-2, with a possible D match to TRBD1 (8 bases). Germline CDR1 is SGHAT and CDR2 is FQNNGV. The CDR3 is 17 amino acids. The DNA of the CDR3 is TGTGCCAGCAGCAGCCCAACAGGGGGGGCGAACACCGGGGAGCTGCTTTTT. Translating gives CASSSPTGGANTGELLF.

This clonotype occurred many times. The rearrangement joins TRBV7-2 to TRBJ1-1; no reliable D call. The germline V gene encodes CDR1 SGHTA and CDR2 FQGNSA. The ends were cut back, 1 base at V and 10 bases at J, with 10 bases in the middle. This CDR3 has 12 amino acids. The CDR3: CASSLVGGSAFF. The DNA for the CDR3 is TGTGCCAGCAGCTTAGTAGGTGGATCAGCTTTCTTT. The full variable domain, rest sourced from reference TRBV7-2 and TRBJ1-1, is GAGVSQSPSNKVTEKGKDVELRCDPISGHTALYWYRQSLGQGLEFLIYFQGNSAPDKSGLPSDRFSAERTGGSVSTLTIQRTQQEDSAVYLCASSLVGGSAFFGQGTRLTVV.

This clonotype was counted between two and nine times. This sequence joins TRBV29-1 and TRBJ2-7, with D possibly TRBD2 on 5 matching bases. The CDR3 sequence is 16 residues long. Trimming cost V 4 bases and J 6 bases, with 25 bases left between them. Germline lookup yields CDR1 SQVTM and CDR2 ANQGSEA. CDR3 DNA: TGCAGCGTTGCGCCGATGACGGGGTCGGGTCTACTCGAGCAGTACTTC. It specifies CSVAPMTGSGLLEQYF.

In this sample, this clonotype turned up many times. The CDR3 nucleotides are TGTGCCAGCCACCGGGACAGGCGAGAGACCCAGTACTTC. Residues: CASHRDRRETQYF. The chain uses TRBV28 and TRBJ2-5, with 8 positions matching TRBD1. V shed 8 bases, J shed 4 bases, and the junction held 6 bases outside the gene matches. CDR1 is MDHEN, CDR2 SYDVKM, per germline. This CDR3 contains 13 residues.

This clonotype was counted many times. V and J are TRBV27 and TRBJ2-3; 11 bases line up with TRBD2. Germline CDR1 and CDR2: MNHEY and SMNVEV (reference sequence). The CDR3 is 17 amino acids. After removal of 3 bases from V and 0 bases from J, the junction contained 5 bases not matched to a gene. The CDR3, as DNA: TGTGCCAGCAGTTTGATGCTAGCGGGAGGAAGCACAGATACGCAGTATTTT. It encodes CASSLMLAGGSTDTQYF.

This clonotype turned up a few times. The CDR3 sequence: CSARDLVAGAYEQYF. DNA of the CDR3: TGCAGTGCTAGAGATTTGGTAGCGGGAGCCTACGAGCAGTACTTC. V gene TRBV20-1 combines with J gene TRBJ2-7, with 9 positions matching TRBD2. CDR1 is DFQATT, CDR2 SNEGSKA, per germline (reference sequence). After removal of 0 bases from V and 2 bases from J, the junction contained 5 bases not matched to a gene. The CDR3 is 15 residues long.

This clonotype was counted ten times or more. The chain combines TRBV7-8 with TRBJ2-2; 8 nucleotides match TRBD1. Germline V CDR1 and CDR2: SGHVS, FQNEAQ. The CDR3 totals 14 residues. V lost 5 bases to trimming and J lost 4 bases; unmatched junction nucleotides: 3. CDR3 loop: CASSRTGFTGELFF. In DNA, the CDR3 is TGTGCCAGCAGCAGGACAGGGTTCACCGGGGAGCTGTTTTTT. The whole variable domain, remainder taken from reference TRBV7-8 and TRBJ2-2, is GAGVSQSPRYKVAKRGQDVALRCDPISGHVSLFWYQQALGQGPEFLTYFQNEAQLDKSGLPSDRFFAERPEGSVSTLKIQRTQQEDSAVYLCASSRTGFTGELFFGEGSRLTVL.

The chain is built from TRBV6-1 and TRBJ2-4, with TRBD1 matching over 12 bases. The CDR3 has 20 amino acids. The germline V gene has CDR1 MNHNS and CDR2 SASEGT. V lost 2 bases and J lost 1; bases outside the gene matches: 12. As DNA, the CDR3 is TGTGCCAGCAGTGAACAGGGGACAGGGGGCCCGGCTACCGCCAAAAACATTCAGTACTTC. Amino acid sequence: CASSEQGTGGPATAKNIQYF.

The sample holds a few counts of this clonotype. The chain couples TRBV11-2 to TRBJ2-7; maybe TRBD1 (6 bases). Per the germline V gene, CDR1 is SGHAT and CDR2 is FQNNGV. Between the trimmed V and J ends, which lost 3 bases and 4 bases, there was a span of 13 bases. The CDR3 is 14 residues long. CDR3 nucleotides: TGTGCCAGCAGCTTGACAGGAGTCGGGTACGAGCAGTACTTC. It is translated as CASSLTGVGYEQYF.

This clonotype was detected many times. The chain's CDR3 is CASSRAWEGYEQYF. For the CDR3, the DNA is TGTGCCAGCAGCCGGGCCTGGGAGGGCTACGAGCAGTACTTC. The gene calls are TRBV9 and TRBJ2-7, with TRBD2 matching 7 bases. CDR1 is SGDLS and CDR2 is YYNGEE in the germline V gene. J was trimmed by 3 bases and V by 4 bases; bases with no gene match: 7. This CDR3 is built from 14 residues.

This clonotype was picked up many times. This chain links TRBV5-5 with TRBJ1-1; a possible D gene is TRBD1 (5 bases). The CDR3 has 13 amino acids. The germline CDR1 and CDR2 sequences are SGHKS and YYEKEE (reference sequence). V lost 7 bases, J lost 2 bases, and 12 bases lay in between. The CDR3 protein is CASDRSGNTEAFF. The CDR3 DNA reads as TGTGCCAGCGACAGAAGCGGTAACACTGAAGCTTTCTTT.

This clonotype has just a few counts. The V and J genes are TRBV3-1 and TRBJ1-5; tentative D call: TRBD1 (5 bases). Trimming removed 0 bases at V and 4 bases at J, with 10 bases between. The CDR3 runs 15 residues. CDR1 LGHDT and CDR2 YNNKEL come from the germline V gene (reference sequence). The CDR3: CASSQDSGGNQPQHF. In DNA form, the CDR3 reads TGTGCCAGCAGCCAAGATTCTGGGGGGAATCAGCCCCAGCATTTT.

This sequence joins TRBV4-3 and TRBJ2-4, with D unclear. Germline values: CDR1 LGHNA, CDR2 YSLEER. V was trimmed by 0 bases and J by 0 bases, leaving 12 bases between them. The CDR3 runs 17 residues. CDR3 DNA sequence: TGCGCCAGCAGCCAAGATTACGCTGAACTAGCCAAAAACATTCAGTACTTC. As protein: CASSQDYAELAKNIQYF.